The clone carrying this TCR beta chain was picked up a small number of times. This entry belongs to a study of blood T cell repertoires in COVID-19. Turning to the study itself: Samples came from the United States, Italy and Spain, spanning acute and convalescent COVID-19. Nucleic acid was either cDNA or gDNA, and it came from T cells, B-cell-depleted T cells, or PBMCs.

Authors' data handling: Reference gene primers were amplified, and this amplification served to estimate nucleated cell counts. TCRdb's copy holds only in-frame clones and misses some; the assay was immunoSEQ multiplex PCR. Clone size and V and J calls were adopted from that table, with D and trimming inferred from the DNA. The table lists fewer than 150,000 clones, approximately 84% of them singletons. This CDR3 is built from 15 residues. The germline CDR1 and CDR2 sequences are LNHDA and SQIVND (reference sequence). Trimming pared 8 bases from V and 7 bases from J, leaving 18 bases between. The receptor was isolated from a human donor in a cohort sampled during active COVID-19. V usage is TRBV19 and J usage is TRBJ1-6; D not certain. Sequenced: peripheral blood. CDR3 in amino acids: CASHAPTPRNSPLHF. The CDR3, as DNA: TGTGCCAGTCACGCGCCGACTCCGCGGAATTCACCCCTCCACTTT. The full variable domain, in which reference TRBV19 and TRBJ1-6 provide the parts outside the CDR3, is DGGITQSPKYLFRKEGQNVTLSCEQNLNHDAMYWYRQDPGQGLRLIYYSQIVNDFQKGDIAEGYSVSREKKESFPLTVTSAQKNPTAFYLCASHAPTPRNSPLHFGNGTRLTVT.